The 7 T cell receptor beta chains below all came from one sample that was sequenced in a study of T-cell memory formation after mild COVID-19. TCRdb itself ran the 5' RACE reads through MiXCR, one entry per CDR3 protein. Among about 180,000 distinct CDR3 sequences listed, approximately 16% were seen once. Material: PBMCs or a T cell subset sorted from them (not recorded which). The source of these receptors is an adult woman who had mild COVID-19 (a few samples of this study predate the infection). Cell type and time point are not known.

The V and J genes are TRBV7-2 and TRBJ2-1, with D possibly being TRBD1 (6 bases). Germline assignment: CDR1 SGHTA and CDR2 FQGNSA. The CDR3 runs to 17 residues. Deletions cut 1 base from V and 4 bases from J, with 17 bases between. CDR3 bases: TGTGCCAGCAGCTTAGGACAGGCCCTTGACATTTACAATGAGCAGTTCTTC. It specifies CASSLGQALDIYNEQFF.

This clonotype was seen more than once but under ten times. The chain carries TRBV29-1 and TRBJ1-1; D may be TRBD1 (5 bases). The germline V gene encodes CDR1 SQVTM and CDR2 ANQGSEA. This CDR3 has 15 amino acids. DNA of the CDR3: TGCAGAGTGACGGACCAGAGCCAGGAGGGGACTGAAGCTTTCTTT. Translation gives CRVTDQSQEGTEAFF.

A few counts support this clonotype. This rearrangement joins TRBV7-9 to TRBJ1-5; 8 bases are a match to TRBD1. The trim removed 1 base at V and 11 bases at J, leaving 4 bases unmatched. Looked up from germline, CDR1 is SEHNR and CDR2 is FQNEAQ (reference sequence). The CDR3 is made up of 13 amino acids. The CDR3 spells CASSLGQGLTQHF. The CDR3 nucleotides are TGTGCCAGCAGCTTAGGACAGGGGTTGACCCAGCATTTT.

CDR3 residues: CASSGERAISYEQYF. Written as DNA, the CDR3 is TGTGCCAGCAGCGGGGAGCGGGCCATCTCCTACGAGCAGTACTTC. The V gene is TRBV6-6, the J gene TRBJ2-7, with a tentative D call TRBD2 (6 bases). Trimming took off 6 bases at V and 0 bases at J, with 15 bases between the two ends. The V gene's germline CDR1 is MNHNY and CDR2 SVGAGI (reference sequence). This CDR3 region has 15 residues.

This clonotype has a handful of counts. V is TRBV20-1 and J is TRBJ2-2, with 10 nucleotides matching TRBD1. The germline V gene encodes CDR1 DFQATT and CDR2 SNEGSKA (reference sequence). Trimming removed 5 bases from V and 4 bases from J; junction bases left unmatched: 10. This CDR3 has 16 residues. CDR3 sequence reads: CSAGQTGGGITGELFF. CDR3 sequence (DNA): TGCAGTGCTGGCCAGACAGGGGGCGGAATCACCGGGGAGCTGTTTTTT.

This clonotype was seen a few times. CDR3 sequence: CASSALGQPDTQYF. CDR3 nucleotides: TGTGCCAGCAGCGCTCTCGGACAGCCAGATACGCAGTATTTT. This rearrangement joins TRBV7-8 to TRBJ2-3; D might be TRBD1 (6 bases). This CDR3 comprises 14 residues. Germline loops: CDR1 SGHVS, CDR2 FQNEAQ. V was trimmed by 5 bases and J by 4 bases, leaving 13 bases between them.

This clonotype has only a few counts. The chain couples TRBV5-5 to TRBJ2-3; tentative D call: TRBD2 (6 bases). Looked up from germline, CDR1 is SGHKS and CDR2 is YYEKEE (reference sequence). The V end lost 4 bases, the J end lost 4 bases, and 16 bases lay between the germline ends. CDR3 size: 15 residues. For the CDR3, the DNA is TGTGCCAGCAGCATCTCCGGGACTCCAGCAGATACGCAGTATTTT. This sequence encodes CASSISGTPADTQYF.